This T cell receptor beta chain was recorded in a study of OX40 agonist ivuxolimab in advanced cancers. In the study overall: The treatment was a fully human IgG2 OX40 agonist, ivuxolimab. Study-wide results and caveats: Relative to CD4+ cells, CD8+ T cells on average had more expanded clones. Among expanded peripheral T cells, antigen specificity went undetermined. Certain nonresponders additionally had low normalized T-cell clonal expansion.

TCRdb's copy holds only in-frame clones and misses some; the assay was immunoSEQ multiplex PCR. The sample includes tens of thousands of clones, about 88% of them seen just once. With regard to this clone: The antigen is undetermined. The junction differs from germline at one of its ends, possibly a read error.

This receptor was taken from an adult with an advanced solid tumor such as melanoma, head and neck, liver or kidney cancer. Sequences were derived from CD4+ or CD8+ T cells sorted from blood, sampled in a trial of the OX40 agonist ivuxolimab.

CDR3: CASSLGRKQYF. The CDR3 nucleotides read TGTGCTAGCAGCTTAGGACGGAAGCAGTACTTC. V usage is TRBV7-7 and J usage is TRBJ2-7, with no clear D. Germline V gene sequence: CDR1 SSHAT, CDR2 FNYEAQ (reference sequence). The CDR3 extends over 11 amino acids.